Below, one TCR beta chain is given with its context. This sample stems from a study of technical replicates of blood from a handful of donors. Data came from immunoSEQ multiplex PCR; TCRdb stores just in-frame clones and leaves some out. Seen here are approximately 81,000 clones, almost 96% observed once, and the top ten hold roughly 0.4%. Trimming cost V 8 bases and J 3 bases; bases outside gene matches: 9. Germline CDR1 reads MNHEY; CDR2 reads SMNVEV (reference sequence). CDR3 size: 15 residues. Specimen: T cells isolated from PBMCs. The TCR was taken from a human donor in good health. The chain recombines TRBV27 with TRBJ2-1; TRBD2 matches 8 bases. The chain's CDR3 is CASSSGLGFYNEQFF. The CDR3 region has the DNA TGTGCCAGCTCCTCGGGACTAGGTTTCTACAATGAGCAGTTCTTC.